The clone carrying this T cell receptor beta chain was counted a single time. The source of the sample is a study of blood T cell repertoires in COVID-19. Between the trimmed V and J ends, which lost 5 bases and 4 bases, there was a span of 11 bases. CDR3 size: 13 residues. Assay: immunoSEQ multiplex PCR; the TCRdb copy retains only in-frame clones and omits some. The top ten hold about 1.7% of the sample, which has 350,000 to 450,000 clones, around 92% seen once. The clonotype originates from a woman aged 25 to 39 who had recovered from COVID-19. This chain joins TRBV12-3 or TRBV12-4 and TRBJ1-2, with TRBD1 as a possible D gene (6 bases). Sequenced sample: PBMCs or T cells enriched from blood (not recorded which). This chain's CDR3 is CASSPGQSYGYTF. In nucleotides, the CDR3 is TGTGCCAGCAGTCCCGGACAGTCCTATGGCTACACCTTC.